This T cell receptor beta chain was captured by sequencing in a study of PD-1 blockade in classical Hodgkin lymphoma. Worth noting for this clone: Antigen: not known.

Findings and caveats of the study: Reports described newly diagnosed patients as having lower baseline TCR diversity than healthy donors. The authors have not defined what causes the repertoire differences, possibly disease activity or prior therapy.

This sample's time point: newly diagnosed, previously untreated cHL patient sample. Newly diagnosed, untreated classical Hodgkin lymphoma PBMCs provided comparison. The V and J ends lost 8 bases and 6 bases, in that order; junction bases with no gene match: 6. The germline V gene has CDR1 MNHEY and CDR2 SVGAGI. This CDR3 region has 13 residues. Data came from immunoSEQ multiplex PCR; TCRdb stores just in-frame clones and leaves some out. Here the sample spans tens of thousands of clones, approximately 94% being singletons. What was sequenced was peripheral blood mononuclear cells (PBMCs). The V gene is TRBV6-5, the J gene TRBJ1-4; 7 positions match TRBD1. The TCR originated in a human donor with classical Hodgkin lymphoma. This chain's CDR3 is CASSGGTDEKLFF. The CDR3 region has the DNA TGTGCCAGCTCGGGTGGGACAGATGAAAAACTGTTTTTT.